Sequencing of this T cell receptor beta chain was carried out in a study of metastatic and nonmetastatic thyroid tumors. The overall study: Comparison of repertoires was carried out across blood and tumor or nodule tissue from malignant and benign thyroid patients.

CDR3 size: 14 residues. The V gene's germline CDR1 is ENHRY and CDR2 SYGVKD. This clone was counted a few times. The antigen remains unidentified. One end of the junction fails to match germline, which may point to a read error. Until they underwent thyroid surgery, no patient had received any treatment. Notes on the study in general: Reports indicated that malignant thyroid tumors showed significantly higher TCR beta diversity than benign nodules did, in blood and tumor.

As originally analysed: The authors used CDR3 differences across clinicopathological groups to build a distant-metastasis classifier for papillary thyroid cancer. TCRdb re-clonotyped the PCR reads through MiXCR. The V and J calls shown here were made by TCRdb, not taken from the authors' results. The repertoire holds about 22,000 clones, with around 18% as singletons. This sequence was found in a male donor with papillary thyroid cancer or a benign thyroid nodule (not recorded which). Some clones in this sample may be carry-over from other donors' samples. Sample: adjacent normal tissue. The gene calls are TRBV10-3 and TRBJ2-5; 8 positions agree with TRBD2. The CDR3 sequence is CDISAGGAKKIQYF. In nucleotides, the CDR3 is TGTGACATCAGTGCGGGGGGAGCGAAAAAGATCCAGTACTTC.